This T cell receptor beta chain was recorded in a study of blood T cell repertoires in COVID-19. Whole-study context: Acute and convalescent COVID-19 samples came from the United States, Italy and Spain.

The assay was immunoSEQ multiplex PCR, and TCRdb's table has in-frame clones only and misses some. Of about 330,000 clones listed, roughly 83% were seen once; the top ten hold around 1.5%. This clone has a handful of counts. From germline, CDR1 is SEHNR and CDR2 FQNEAQ (reference sequence). Trimming took 5 bases from V and 9 from J; bases not matched to a gene: 14. CDR3 length equals 16 residues. Material for sequencing was peripheral blood. The rearrangement links TRBV7-9 to TRBJ2-1; 9 bases align to TRBD1. The receptor's source is a woman between 50 and 59 years old with acute or convalescent COVID-19. The CDR3 nucleotides read TGTGCCAGCAGCCACACCGGGACAGGGAGTTACGGTGAGCAGTTCTTC. Amino acid sequence: CASSHTGTGSYGEQFF.